The 22 T cell receptor beta chains in this list originate from one sample, sequenced in a study of cytomegalovirus exposure and HLA in healthy donors. Both 60 Vbeta primers and 13 Jbeta primers went into the PCR. Method: immunoSEQ multiplex PCR; TCRdb's copy keeps in-frame clones and lacks some. The profile shows just under 250,000 clones, around 76% of them singletons. Sequencing was carried out using PBMCs. These receptors originate from a middle-aged woman in good health and CMV-seropositive.

The chain recombines TRBV29-1 with TRBJ2-5; 8 nucleotides agree with TRBD2. Germline V lookup: CDR1 SQVTM, CDR2 ANQGSEA. CDR3 length: 13 residues. V was pared by 7 bases and J by 4 bases, with 8 bases of the junction left unmatched. The DNA of the CDR3 is TGCAGCGGGCGGACTAGCTCGGGAGAGACCCAGTACTTC. It translates to CSGRTSSGETQYF.

This chain connects TRBV18 to TRBJ1-3; D may be TRBD1 (6 bases). V was clipped by 2 bases and J by 0 bases, with 14 bases between them. The CDR3 loop spans 17 amino acids. The germline V gene encodes CDR1 KGHSH and CDR2 LQKENI. CDR3 sequence reads: CASSPYGQLSSGNTIYF. CDR3 nucleotides: TGTGCCAGCTCACCATACGGACAGCTGAGCTCTGGAAACACCATATATTTT.

The rearrangement links TRBV28 to TRBJ1-1; 9 bases align to TRBD1. Germline CDR1 and CDR2: MDHEN and SYDVKM. V lost 4 bases and J lost 7; bases outside the gene matches: 7. This CDR3 contains 14 residues. CDR3 loop: CASSSRDREGEAFF. The CDR3 bases are TGTGCCAGCAGTTCCCGGGACAGGGAGGGTGAAGCTTTCTTT.

This clone appeared a few times. The chain joins TRBV5-1 to TRBJ2-1; a weak D match, TRBD1 (5 bases). There are 15 residues in the CDR3. Germline lookup yields CDR1 SGHRS and CDR2 YFSETQ. The V gene lost 1 base and the J gene lost 3 bases, with 11 bases spanning the gap. The CDR3 nucleotides are TGCGCCAGCAGCTTGAGTCAGGGTTACTACAATGAGCAGTTCTTC. Translated: CASSLSQGYYNEQFF.

For the CDR3, the DNA is TGTGCCAGCAGTGATAGTGCGGGGTCCTACGAGCAGTACTTC. Amino acids: CASSDSAGSYEQYF. The V call is TRBV6-1, the J call TRBJ2-5, with D perhaps TRBD2 (6 bases). The DNA end lines up better with TRBJ2-7; the J call may be wrong. Germline CDR1 is MNHNS and CDR2 is SASEGT. The CDR3 is 14 residues long.

This rearrangement joins TRBV30 to TRBJ1-5; TRBD1 agrees at 10 bases. The germline gives CDR1 GTSNPN, CDR2 SVGIG (reference sequence). V lost 2 bases to trimming and J lost 7 bases; unmatched junction nucleotides: 8. This CDR3 contains 15 residues. Here the CDR3 reads CAWSLGQGVYQPQHF. CDR3 nucleotide sequence: TGTGCCTGGAGTCTTGGACAGGGGGTTTACCAGCCCCAGCATTTT. The whole variable domain, filled in from reference TRBV30 and TRBJ1-5, reads SQTIHQWPATLVQPVGSPLSLECTVEGTSNPNLYWYRQAAGRGLQLLFYSVGIGQISSEVPQNLSASRPQDRQFILSSKKLLLSDSGFYLCAWSLGQGVYQPQHFGDGTRLSIL.

This clone occurred once. The chain employs TRBV4-3 and TRBJ1-2; 12 nucleotides agree with TRBD1. Germline V gene lookup returns CDR1 LGHNA and CDR2 YSLEER. The CDR3 covers 14 residues. J gave up 8 bases and V 7 bases, and 8 bases lay outside the gene matches. CDR3 coding DNA: TGCGCCAGCACCGCCGGGACAGGGGGCAGGGGCTACACCTTC. Its translation: CASTAGTGGRGYTF.

This clone was observed once. The rearrangement links TRBV5-1 to TRBJ2-5; D remains ambiguous. Trimming cost V 4 bases and J 5 bases, with 15 bases left between them. The CDR3 loop spans 14 amino acids. In germline, CDR1 is SGHRS, CDR2 YFSETQ. This CDR3 reads CASSLSLSEETQYF. CDR3 coding DNA: TGCGCCAGCAGCCTTAGCCTCTCGGAGGAGACCCAGTACTTC.

V usage is TRBV7-9 and J usage is TRBJ2-4; a weak D match, TRBD2 (5 bases). The CDR3 loop spans 15 amino acids. Germline CDR1 SEHNR, CDR2 FQNEAQ (reference sequence). Trimming stripped 4 bases from V and 0 bases from J, with 10 bases between. Here the CDR3 reads CASSWIGGAKNIQYF. The CDR3 DNA reads as TGTGCCAGCAGCTGGATAGGAGGAGCCAAAAACATTCAGTACTTC. Looking up the rest from reference TRBV7-9 and TRBJ2-4 gives the full variable domain: DTGVSQNPRHKITKRGQNVTFRCDPISEHNRLYWYRQTLGQGPEFLTYFQNEAQLEKSRLLSDRFSAERPKGSFSTLEIQRTEQGDSAMYLCASSWIGGAKNIQYFGAGTRLSVL.

The rearrangement links TRBV4-1 to TRBJ2-4; the match to TRBD2 covers 15 bases. Germline V gives CDR1 MGHRA, CDR2 YSYEKL. The CDR3 runs to 17 residues. With 0 bases clipped from V and 6 bases from J, the junction kept 3 bases outside the gene matches. The CDR3 DNA sequence: TGCGCCAGCAGCCAAGAAGGACTAGCGGGGGGGCGAAACATTCAGTACTTC. Translation gives CASSQEGLAGGRNIQYF.

The chain recombines TRBV19 with TRBJ2-3; the D gene is possibly TRBD2 (5 bases). This CDR3 is built from 13 residues. Trimming took 5 bases from V and 2 from J, leaving 8 bases between them. Germline CDR1 reads LNHDA; CDR2 reads SQIVND (reference sequence). CDR3 in DNA: TGTGCCAGTAGTGGGGAGTCCACAGATACGCAGTATTTT. It is translated as CASSGESTDTQYF.

The chain combines TRBV5-6 with TRBJ1-2, with a possible D match to TRBD1 (5 bases). V lost 0 bases and J lost 4, with 7 bases in between. CDR1 is SGHDT, CDR2 YYEEEE, per germline. CDR3 size: 13 residues. CDR3 sequence (DNA): TGTGCCAGCAGCTTGGGACAGTCCTATGGCTACACCTTC. Amino acids: CASSLGQSYGYTF.

The chain is built from TRBV2 and TRBJ2-7; D possibly corresponds to TRBD1 (6 bases). Trimming removed 5 bases from V and 0 bases from J, with 14 bases in between. The CDR3 has 15 residues. Germline lookup yields CDR1 SNHLY and CDR2 FYNNEI. CDR3: CASSKDSLPSYEQYF. CDR3 sequence (DNA): TGTGCCAGCAGTAAGGACAGCCTCCCCTCCTACGAGCAGTACTTC.

The chain joins TRBV5-6 to TRBJ1-5; a weak D match, TRBD1 (6 bases). The CDR3 runs 15 residues. CDR1 and CDR2 (germline): SGHDT, YYEEEE. With 0 bases removed from V and 2 bases from J, the gap between germline ends came to 9 bases. The chain's CDR3 is CASSLGGPGNQPQHF. The CDR3 bases are TGTGCCAGCAGCTTGGGGGGGCCTGGCAATCAGCCCCAGCATTTT.

The chain employs TRBV14 and TRBJ1-5; 8 bases line up with TRBD1. J lost 4 bases, V lost 4 bases, and 6 bases had no gene match. Germline CDR1 is SGHDN and CDR2 is FVKESK. This CDR3 spans 15 amino acids. In DNA, the CDR3 is TGTGCCAGCAGCCCAGGTGGGACAGGAAATCAGCCCCAGCATTTT. Protein sequence: CASSPGGTGNQPQHF.

This clone turned up a few times. The chain couples TRBV7-9 to TRBJ1-2; 7 nucleotides match TRBD1. The V and J ends lost 6 bases and 5 bases, in that order; junction bases with no gene match: 6. CDR3 length equals 13 residues. Germline CDR1 is SEHNR and CDR2 is FQNEAQ (reference sequence). CDR3 amino acids: CASRPQGEYGYTF. The DNA of the CDR3 is TGTGCCAGCAGACCGCAGGGGGAGTATGGCTACACCTTC. Together with reference TRBV7-9 and TRBJ1-2, the CDR3 gives the full variable domain: DTGVSQNPRHKITKRGQNVTFRCDPISEHNRLYWYRQTLGQGPEFLTYFQNEAQLEKSRLLSDRFSAERPKGSFSTLEIQRTEQGDSAMYLCASRPQGEYGYTFGSGTRLTVV.

This chain connects TRBV6-1 to TRBJ1-2; 12 bases align to TRBD1. This CDR3 is built from 13 residues. The V segment lost 4 bases and the J segment 8 bases; nucleotides outside the gene matches: 2. CDR1 and CDR2 from the germline V gene are MNHNS and SASEGT. The CDR3 nucleotides are TGTGCCAGCAGTGTAGGGACAGGGGGCGGCTACACCTTC. It is translated as CASSVGTGGGYTF.

This clone turned up a few times. V usage is TRBV27 and J usage is TRBJ2-7; 8 positions match TRBD1. The germline CDR1 and CDR2 sequences are MNHEY and SMNVEV (reference sequence). With 2 bases clipped from V and 5 bases from J, the junction kept 8 bases outside the gene matches. This CDR3 is built from 15 residues. Here the CDR3 reads CASSLRRTGHDEQYF. CDR3 coding DNA: TGTGCCAGCAGTTTACGTAGGACAGGGCACGACGAGCAGTACTTC.

This chain uses TRBV7-6 with TRBJ2-3, with D possibly TRBD2 on 5 matching bases. CDR1 is SGHVS and CDR2 is FNYEAQ in the germline V gene. Trimming left V 5 bases short and J 2 bases short, with 17 bases between. This CDR3 has 16 residues. CDR3 DNA: TGTGCCAGCAGCCGTATGAGCGGAATGACCACAGATACGCAGTATTTT. Its protein product is CASSRMSGMTTDTQYF.

Regarding this clone: A read error may account for a junction end that differs from germline. This chain connects TRBV4-1 to TRBJ1-2; D is perhaps TRBD1 (5 bases). The CDR3 is 15 residues long. The germline V gene encodes CDR1 MGHRA and CDR2 YSYEKL. The CDR3 protein is CASSQLMADVRGPSF. For the CDR3, the DNA is TGCGCCAGCAGCCAACTAATGGCCGATGTTAGGGGCCCCTCATTC.

The V and J genes are TRBV10-3 and TRBJ1-1; D is undetermined. Germline CDR1 reads ENHRY; CDR2 reads SYGVKD. The V end lost 2 bases, the J end lost 7 bases, and 5 bases lay between the germline ends. This CDR3 has 11 amino acids. CDR3 region: CAISEDFEAFF. The CDR3 nucleotides are TGTGCCATCAGTGAGGACTTTGAAGCTTTCTTT.

The CDR3 protein is CASSYSSGGEETQYF. The CDR3 DNA reads as TGTGCCAGCAGTTACAGCTCAGGCGGGGAAGAGACCCAGTACTTC. The chain joins TRBV6-5 to TRBJ2-5; D might be TRBD2 (6 bases). Germline V lookup: CDR1 MNHEY, CDR2 SVGAGI. Trimming left V 2 bases short and J 3 bases short, with 13 bases between. CDR3 length: 15 residues.